These 23 T cell receptor beta chains came from one sample sequenced in a study of shared clonotypes between healthy human individuals. Assay used: immunoSEQ multiplex PCR; TCRdb lists only in-frame clones, some missing. The data contain roughly 1,600,000 clones, approximately 98.5% of them singletons. The sample was naive CD4+ T cells sorted from blood. Subset noted: CD45RA+ positively selected. The receptor source for this set is a young man in good health.

This chain uses TRBV7-9 with TRBJ1-4, with 8 nucleotides matching TRBD1. With V trimmed by 6 bases and J by 8 bases, 8 bases remained unmatched. Germline V lookup: CDR1 SEHNR, CDR2 FQNEAQ (reference sequence). This CDR3 comprises 14 residues. The CDR3 here is CASRSDRGAEKLFF. CDR3 DNA: TGTGCCAGCAGGTCTGACAGGGGAGCCGAAAAACTGTTTTTT.

This rearrangement joins TRBV7-9 to TRBJ2-6; possible D gene TRBD1, 6 bases. The ends were cut back, 3 bases at V and 2 bases at J, with 20 bases in the middle. The CDR3 is 19 residues long. Germline V gives CDR1 SEHNR, CDR2 FQNEAQ (reference sequence). The CDR3 coding sequence is TGTGCCAGCAGCTTGGGGGCGAGGGACAATAATACTGGGGCCAACGTCCTGACTTTC. Protein sequence: CASSLGARDNNTGANVLTF.

This chain links TRBV7-6 with TRBJ1-2, with TRBD1 identical over 9 bases. Germline V lookup: CDR1 SGHVS, CDR2 FNYEAQ. The trim removed 1 base at V and 2 bases at J, leaving 2 bases unmatched. The CDR3 is made up of 15 amino acids. The CDR3 nucleotides are TGTGCCAGCAGCTTAGGGACAGGGGCAAACTATGGCTACACCTTC. This translates into CASSLGTGANYGYTF.

This clone showed up just once. The chain couples TRBV7-2 to TRBJ1-5; D remains unclear. Trimming took 1 base from V and 0 from J, leaving 10 bases between them. CDR1 and CDR2 (germline): SGHTA, FQGNSA. The CDR3 extends over 16 amino acids. CDR3 in amino acids: CASSLVAGHSNQPQHF. The CDR3 region has the DNA TGTGCCAGCAGCTTAGTGGCAGGTCATAGCAATCAGCCCCAGCATTTT.

Note on this clone: In the same sample, other DNA sequences code for this CDR3. This sequence joins TRBV5-1 and TRBJ2-3, with 10 bases identical to TRBD2. The CDR3 runs to 15 residues. J lost 2 bases, V lost 4 bases, and 4 bases had no gene match. Germline lookup yields CDR1 SGHRS and CDR2 YFSETQ. Here the CDR3 reads CASSPGLAATDTQYF. In DNA, the CDR3 is TGCGCCAGCAGCCCCGGACTAGCGGCCACAGATACGCAGTATTTT.

This sequence joins TRBV28 and TRBJ2-3; D gene unclear. CDR3 length: 14 amino acids. Trimming pared 2 bases from V and 3 bases from J, leaving 9 bases between. CDR1 MDHEN and CDR2 SYDVKM come from the germline V gene. The CDR3 bases are TGTGCCAGCAGTTTACTTCTCCTGACAGATACGCAGTATTTT. It yields the protein CASSLLLLTDTQYF. Combining the CDR3 with reference TRBV28 and TRBJ2-3 gives the whole variable domain DVKVTQSSRYLVKRTGEKVFLECVQDMDHENMFWYRQDPGLGLRLIYFSYDVKMKEKGDIPEGYSVSREKKERFSLILESASTNQTSMYLCASSLLLLTDTQYFGPGTRLTVL.

This rearrangement joins TRBV5-1 to TRBJ2-1; 7 bases match TRBD1. The CDR3 consists of 13 residues. V was clipped by 1 base and J by 15 bases; unmatched bases: 10. Germline V gives CDR1 SGHRS, CDR2 YFSETQ. CDR3 coding DNA: TGCGCCAGCAGCTTGTCCGGACAGGAGAGAGGGTTCTTC. Residues: CASSLSGQERGFF.

V usage is TRBV19 and J usage is TRBJ2-7, with D possibly being TRBD2 (6 bases). The V end lost 5 bases, the J end lost 7 bases, and 21 bases lay between the germline ends. In germline, CDR1 is LNHDA, CDR2 SQIVND (reference sequence). The CDR3 loop spans 15 amino acids. As DNA, the CDR3 is TGTGCCAGTAGTCTCCTGTGGGGGGTAAATAGTGAGCAGTACTTC. Translation gives CASSLLWGVNSEQYF.

The CDR3 nucleotides are TGTGCCACCAGCAGAGGCGGCAGGGGGGCCTACGAGCAGTACTTC. Protein product: CATSRGGRGAYEQYF. This chain uses TRBV15 with TRBJ2-7; weak D call: TRBD1 (7 bases). The germline V gene has CDR1 LNHNV and CDR2 YYDKDF (reference sequence). The V end was cut by 1 base, the J end by 2 bases, with 12 bases between. This CDR3 has 15 amino acids.

The rearrangement uses TRBV4-2 and TRBJ1-5; D remains unclear. Germline V gives CDR1 LGHNA, CDR2 YNFKEQ. V lost 0 bases to trimming and J lost 1 base, with 4 bases between them. This CDR3 is built from 14 residues. This CDR3 is CASSQDGSNQPQHF. Written as DNA, the CDR3 is TGTGCCAGCAGCCAAGACGGAAGCAATCAGCCCCAGCATTTT.

This chain uses TRBV7-9 with TRBJ2-7, with no clear D. This CDR3 contains 14 residues. V was clipped by 1 base and J by 6 bases, with 13 bases between them. CDR1 and CDR2 (germline): SEHNR, FQNEAQ (reference sequence). The CDR3 reads CASSLDGLVREQYF. CDR3 nucleotides: TGTGCCAGCAGCTTAGACGGGTTGGTTCGCGAGCAGTACTTC.

The chain joins TRBV15 to TRBJ2-3; 7 bases match TRBD1. The CDR3 is 14 residues long. The trim removed 1 base at V and 15 bases at J, leaving 13 bases unmatched. CDR1 is LNHNV, CDR2 YYDKDF, per germline (reference sequence). This CDR3 is CATSRVTATGKIYF. DNA for the CDR3: TGTGCCACCAGCAGAGTCACGGCGACAGGGAAAATTTATTTT.

This chain joins TRBV6-5 and TRBJ2-1; a possible D gene is TRBD2 (6 bases). V lost 7 bases and J 2 bases, leaving 12 bases between the germline ends. CDR3 length: 14 residues. Germline loops: CDR1 MNHEY, CDR2 SVGAGI. The CDR3 region has the DNA TGTGCCAGCACGACTAGTTTCCCCTACAATGAGCAGTTCTTC. It codes for CASTTSFPYNEQFF.

This chain joins TRBV11-2 and TRBJ2-5, with 8 bases that match TRBD2. The CDR3 totals 14 residues. From germline, CDR1 is SGHAT and CDR2 FQNNGV. J lost 3 bases, V lost 7 bases, and 7 bases had no gene match. The CDR3 DNA reads TGTGCCAGCAACCAGCGGGAGTGGGAAGAGACCCAGTACTTC. Translated, it gives CASNQREWEETQYF.

V gene TRBV19 combines with J gene TRBJ2-2, with TRBD2 matching 8 bases. Trimming took 6 bases from V and 1 from J; bases not matched to a gene: 7. The CDR3 is 16 residues long. CDR1 is LNHDA and CDR2 is SQIVND in the germline V gene (reference sequence). CDR3 amino acids: CASRRRGGRNTGELFF. CDR3 in DNA: TGTGCCAGTAGGCGACGCGGGGGGCGGAACACCGGGGAGCTGTTTTTT.

The chain is built from TRBV7-2 and TRBJ1-4, with 11 bases identical to TRBD1. This CDR3 is built from 14 residues. Germline assignment: CDR1 SGHTA and CDR2 FQGNSA. Trimming at V came to 4 bases and at J to 8 bases, leaving 3 bases not matched to a gene. The CDR3 DNA reads as TGTGCCAGCAGCTGGACAGGGGGCCGGGAAAAACTGTTTTTT. Translated: CASSWTGGREKLFF.

The rearrangement uses TRBV6-1 and TRBJ2-2; D ambiguous. Trimming removed 0 bases from V and 0 bases from J, with 8 bases in between. This CDR3 spans 16 amino acids. CDR1 is MNHNS, CDR2 SASEGT, per germline. This CDR3 reads CASSEALLANTGELFF. Written as DNA, the CDR3 is TGTGCCAGCAGTGAAGCACTTTTAGCGAACACCGGGGAGCTGTTTTTT.

The chain couples TRBV11-3 to TRBJ2-2; 10 bases fit TRBD1. Germline V CDR1 and CDR2: SGHNT, YENEEA. V lost 6 bases and J lost 3; bases outside the gene matches: 4. The CDR3 loop spans 15 amino acids. CDR3 sequence (DNA): TGTGCCAGCAGGGCCGGGACAGGGGACACCGGGGAGCTGTTTTTT. Its translation is CASRAGTGDTGELFF.

The chain has TRBV6-1 and TRBJ1-5; 7 positions agree with TRBD1. V lost 2 bases, J lost 6 bases, and 10 bases stayed unmatched. Germline values: CDR1 MNHNS, CDR2 SASEGT. The CDR3 has 16 residues. This chain's CDR3 is CASSENWDSYSQPQHF. The CDR3 DNA sequence: TGTGCCAGCAGTGAAAACTGGGACAGTTACAGTCAGCCCCAGCATTTT.

The chain joins TRBV6-1 to TRBJ2-7, with 7 positions matching TRBD1. The CDR3 runs to 14 residues. Trimming removed 8 bases from V and 2 bases from J; junction bases left unmatched: 9. The germline gives CDR1 MNHNS, CDR2 SASEGT. The CDR3 region has the DNA TGTGCCAGCCTCAAGGACAGGTCGACCTACGAGCAGTACTTC. Translated: CASLKDRSTYEQYF.

The genes are TRBV6-6 and TRBJ1-1, with 7 bases matching TRBD1. Germline V gene data show CDR1 as MNHNY and CDR2 as SVGAGI (reference sequence). V lost 5 bases, J lost 0 bases, and 9 bases stayed unmatched. The CDR3 totals 16 residues. CDR3 nucleotide sequence: TGTGCCAGCAGTCGTAGACAGGGTCAAATGAACACTGAAGCTTTCTTT. This sequence encodes CASSRRQGQMNTEAFF.

The V call is TRBV2, the J call TRBJ2-3, with D uncertain. Germline loops: CDR1 SNHLY, CDR2 FYNNEI. Trimming removed 5 bases from V and 3 bases from J, with 6 bases in between. The CDR3 consists of 12 residues. CDR3 region: CASSQLTDTQYF. The CDR3, as DNA: TGTGCCAGCAGTCAGTTAACAGATACGCAGTATTTT.

On this clone itself: Other DNA sequences in this sample translate to the same CDR3. The chain uses TRBV18 and TRBJ2-5; D is possibly TRBD2 (6 bases). V was cut by 3 bases and J by 5 bases, with 7 bases left in between. Looked up from germline, CDR1 is KGHSH and CDR2 is LQKENI. The CDR3 totals 12 residues. CDR3 residues: CASSPAGETQYF. CDR3 DNA sequence: TGTGCCAGCTCACCCGCGGGGGAGACCCAGTACTTC.